The 21 T cell receptor beta chains below come from one sample, sequenced in a study of CD8 T cells in Susac syndrome. RNA totalling roughly 0.45 to 1 ug underwent reverse transcription with random hexamers. TCRdb re-called the immunoSEQ multiplex PCR reads with MiXCR, one entry per CDR3 protein. The table records around 200,000 distinct CDR3 sequences, around 95% of them present only once. Specimen: CD4+ T cells from PBMCs. Receptors were obtained from a human donor in good health.

The CDR3 DNA reads as TGTGCCAGCGGAGGGACTCCTAACGAGCAGTACTTC. Translated, it gives CASGGTPNEQYF. The chain links TRBV6-1 to TRBJ2-7; TRBD2 might be the D (6 bases). CDR3 length: 12 amino acids. V dropped 8 bases and J dropped 5 bases, with 13 bases sitting between them. Germline V lookup: CDR1 MNHNS, CDR2 SASEGT.

This chain joins TRBV18 and TRBJ1-6; no definite D call. Trimming removed 4 bases from V and 7 bases from J, with 5 bases in between. Germline-derived CDR1 and CDR2 are KGHSH and LQKENI. This CDR3 has 12 amino acids. CDR3 in amino acids: CASSRENSPLHF. The CDR3 region has the DNA TGTGCCAGCTCACGGGAGAATTCACCCCTCCACTTT.

The chain couples TRBV29-1 to TRBJ1-3; D gene unclear. Germline V gives CDR1 SQVTM, CDR2 ANQGSEA. V was shortened by 4 bases and J by 0 bases, with 10 bases between the two germline ends. The CDR3 is 14 residues long. The CDR3 is CSVAPESSGNTIYF. CDR3 sequence (DNA): TGCAGCGTTGCTCCGGAGAGCTCTGGAAACACCATATATTTT. Looking up the rest from reference TRBV29-1 and TRBJ1-3 gives the full variable domain: SAVISQKPSRDICQRGTSLTIQCQVDSQVTMMFWYRQQPGQSLTLIATANQGSEATYESGFVIDKFPISRPNLTFSTLTVSNMSPEDSSIYLCSVAPESSGNTIYFGEGSWLTVV.

The rearrangement links TRBV14 to TRBJ2-5; 7 bases agree with TRBD2. The V segment lost 0 bases and the J segment 5 bases; nucleotides outside the gene matches: 9. The CDR3 sequence is 16 residues long. Per the germline V gene, CDR1 is SGHDN and CDR2 is FVKESK. The DNA for the CDR3 is TGTGCCAGCAGCCAAGATCGGAGTTTCGGGGGGGAGACCCAGTACTTC. Amino acid sequence: CASSQDRSFGGETQYF. The full variable domain, rest sourced from reference TRBV14 and TRBJ2-5, is EAGVTQFPSHSVIEKGQTVTLRCDPISGHDNLYWYRRVMGKEIKFLLHFVKESKQDESGMPNNRFLAERTGGTYSTLKVQPAELEDSGVYFCASSQDRSFGGETQYFGPGTRLLVL.

V is TRBV25-1 and J is TRBJ2-2; TRBD1 might be the D (8 bases). V lost 4 bases, J lost 7 bases, and 13 bases lay in between. The CDR3 is made up of 14 amino acids. The germline V gene has CDR1 MGHDK and CDR2 SYGVNS. CDR3 bases: TGTGCCAGCAGTGGGACAGGGAGGGGCGGGGAGCTGTTTTTT. It codes for CASSGTGRGGELFF.

This rearrangement joins TRBV19 to TRBJ2-1, with 11 nucleotides matching TRBD2. The CDR3 spans 17 residues. V shed 3 bases and J 2 bases; nucleotides not matched to a gene: 6. Germline CDR1 and CDR2: LNHDA and SQIVND (reference sequence). Here the CDR3 DNA reads TGTGCCAGTAGTATTGGGGGACTAGCGGCCACCTACAATGAGCAGTTCTTC. Amino acids: CASSIGGLAATYNEQFF.

As regards this clonotype: Sequence at one end of the junction differs from germline and may be a read error. The chain uses TRBV25-1 and TRBJ1-4, with D unresolved. There are 15 residues in the CDR3. CDR1 is MGHDK and CDR2 is SYGVNS in the germline V gene. CDR3 protein: CASSEYESPNEKLFF. DNA for the CDR3: TGTGCCAGCAGTGAATATGAGAGCCCTAACGAAAAACTGTTTTTT.

The chain joins TRBV5-4 to TRBJ2-3; 9 bases agree with TRBD2. Germline CDR1 and CDR2: SGHNT and YYREEE (reference sequence). The CDR3 runs to 15 residues. V lost 2 bases, J lost 4 bases, and 5 bases stayed unmatched. The CDR3 loop is CASSFPGLAADTQYF. Written as DNA, the CDR3 is TGTGCCAGCAGCTTTCCGGGACTAGCTGCAGATACGCAGTATTTT.

The chain carries TRBV6-5 and TRBJ1-2, with D uncertain. This CDR3 spans 11 amino acids. The V gene lost 5 bases and the J gene lost 5 bases, with 6 bases spanning the gap. Germline CDR1 is MNHEY and CDR2 is SVGAGI. The CDR3 region has the DNA TGTGCCAGCAGTAACTGGTATGGCTACACCTTC. Its protein is CASSNWYGYTF.

This clonotype was seen more than once but under ten times. The V gene is TRBV27, the J gene TRBJ2-5; D gene uncertain. The V end was cut by 2 bases, the J end by 2 bases, with 6 bases between. Germline V gives CDR1 MNHEY, CDR2 SMNVEV (reference sequence). The CDR3 extends over 13 amino acids. CDR3 amino acids: CASSLQAQETQYF. The CDR3 nucleotides read TGTGCCAGCAGTTTACAAGCTCAAGAGACCCAGTACTTC.

The chain employs TRBV2 and TRBJ2-6, with a weak D call TRBD2 (5 bases). From germline, CDR1 is SNHLY and CDR2 FYNNEI. V was pared by 7 bases and J by 4 bases, with 11 bases between. The CDR3 is 14 residues long. In DNA form, the CDR3 reads TGTGCCAGCACGAGGGTTTCCGGGGCCAACGTCCTGACTTTC. Encoded protein: CASTRVSGANVLTF.

The chain uses TRBV6-5 and TRBJ2-1, with D possibly matching TRBD2 (5 bases). There are 12 residues in the CDR3. Germline values: CDR1 MNHEY, CDR2 SVGAGI. Between the trimmed V and J ends, which lost 8 bases and 3 bases, there was a span of 8 bases. The CDR3 sequence: CASGSSYNEQFF. CDR3 DNA sequence: TGTGCCAGCGGGAGCAGCTACAATGAGCAGTTCTTC.

V is TRBV10-3 and J is TRBJ1-5; 7 nucleotides line up with TRBD1. V lost 4 bases, J lost 4 bases, and 4 bases stayed unmatched. Germline loops: CDR1 ENHRY, CDR2 SYGVKD. The CDR3 is made up of 14 amino acids. The chain's CDR3 is CAISGTGANQPQHF. DNA of the CDR3: TGTGCCATCAGTGGGACAGGCGCGAATCAGCCCCAGCATTTT.

As regards this clonotype: Relative to the germline gene, one junction end is altered; a read error may explain this. The V and J genes are TRBV12-3 or TRBV12-4 and TRBJ2-7; D ambiguous. This CDR3 spans 12 amino acids. The CDR3 sequence: CASSLETYEQYF. Written as DNA, the CDR3 is TGTGCCAGCAGCTTAGAGACCTACGAGCAGTACTTC.

V usage is TRBV25-1 and J usage is TRBJ2-7, with 9 bases matching TRBD1. CDR1 MGHDK and CDR2 SYGVNS come from the germline V gene. Trimming cost V 2 bases and J 6 bases; bases outside gene matches: 11. The CDR3 contains 16 residues. CDR3 residues: CASSEGGTGKTPEQYF. CDR3 nucleotides: TGTGCCAGCAGTGAAGGGGGGACAGGGAAAACCCCCGAGCAGTACTTC.

The chain uses TRBV20-1 and TRBJ2-6, with D possibly being TRBD1 (6 bases). V was clipped by 0 bases and J by 4 bases, with 10 bases between them. This CDR3 region has 15 residues. From germline, CDR1 is DFQATT and CDR2 SNEGSKA (reference sequence). In nucleotides, the CDR3 is TGCAGTGCTAGAGATTACAGGGCCGGGGCCAACGTCCTGACTTTC. Encoded protein: CSARDYRAGANVLTF.

This clonotype was picked up one time. The chain joins TRBV30 to TRBJ1-1; 9 bases fit TRBD1. CDR1 is GTSNPN, CDR2 SVGIG, per germline (reference sequence). V was pared by 5 bases and J by 3 bases, with 4 bases of the junction left unmatched. The CDR3 contains 13 residues. The CDR3: CAWGTGFHTEAFF. The CDR3 region has the DNA TGTGCCTGGGGGACAGGGTTTCACACTGAAGCTTTCTTT.

The rearrangement joins TRBV20-1 to TRBJ2-3; D unresolved. Germline V CDR1 and CDR2: DFQATT, SNEGSKA (reference sequence). The germline V and J ends were trimmed by 1 base and 1 base, with 9 bases remaining between them. The CDR3 contains 14 residues. CDR3: CSARVPGRTDTQYF. The CDR3 DNA follows: TGCAGTGCTAGAGTCCCGGGCCGCACAGATACGCAGTATTTT.

This clonotype was observed once. CDR3 sequence (DNA): TGTGCCAGCAGTTTAGGATGGGGAGAAGCTTTCTTT. Residues: CASSLGWGEAFF. The chain combines TRBV27 with TRBJ1-1; no definite D call. The CDR3 runs to 12 residues. The germline V and J ends were trimmed by 2 bases and 8 bases, with 9 bases remaining between them. The germline V gene encodes CDR1 MNHEY and CDR2 SMNVEV (reference sequence).

The J gene is TRBJ1-1, the V gene TRBV2; D uncertain. Germline CDR1 is SNHLY and CDR2 is FYNNEI. V was pared by 8 bases and J by 5 bases, with 15 bases between. This CDR3 has 13 residues. The CDR3 bases are TGTGCCAGCCTGGCCCCGCCGGGAACTGAAGCTTTCTTT. Translated, it gives CASLAPPGTEAFF. The variable domain in full, with the rest retrieved from reference TRBV2 and TRBJ1-1, is EPEVTQTPSHQVTQMGQEVILRCVPISNHLYFYWYRQILGQKVEFLVSFYNNEISEKSEIFDDQFSVERPDGSNFTLKIRSTKLEDSAMYFCASLAPPGTEAFFGQGTRLTVV.

This chain links TRBV25-1 with TRBJ1-6; maybe TRBD1 (5 bases). The CDR3 length is 14 residues. In germline, CDR1 is MGHDK, CDR2 SYGVNS. V was shortened by 8 bases and J by 10 bases, with 18 bases between the two germline ends. The CDR3 protein is CASHVGGRSSPLHF. The CDR3 DNA reads as TGTGCCAGCCATGTGGGGGGACGGAGCTCACCCCTCCACTTT.